This is a list of T cell receptor beta chains from one sample in a study of shared clonotypes between healthy human individuals. The data were produced by immunoSEQ multiplex PCR, yet TCRdb's version contains in-frame clones alone and is incomplete. Among about 800,000 clones listed, roughly 96% were seen once. Sequenced: naive CD8+ T cells sorted from blood. Receptors were obtained from a man aged 30-40 years in good health. Each CDR3 is given with its conserved first and last residue. The order of the fields is D gene, clone size, V gene, J gene, CDR3 DNA, CDR3 protein. D genes are given only for firm matches. Size values are once, few and many counts, or a class for expanded clones, and some rows have none.

>NA|NA|TRBV30|TRBJ2-7
TGTGCCTGGATACAGGAGAACTCCTACGAGCAGTACTTC
CAWIQENSYEQYF
>NA|once|TRBV4-1|TRBJ2-7
TGCGCCAGCAGCCAAGAGCGCGGCCCAGCCAACGAGCAGTACTTC
CASSQERGPANEQYF
>NA|NA|TRBV20-1|TRBJ1-1
TGCAGTGCCAGCCCCGGCACTGAAGCTTTCTTT
CSASPGTEAFF
>TRBD2|NA|TRBV13|TRBJ2-1
TGTGCCAGCAGCACCGGGAGGACCTCCTACAATGAGCAGTTCTTC
CASSTGRTSYNEQFF
>NA|NA|TRBV19|TRBJ1-1
TGTGCCAGTAGTCTGGCCCAGGGGATCGTAACTGAAGCTTTCTTT
CASSLAQGIVTEAFF
>NA|NA|TRBV27|TRBJ2-1
TGTGCCAGCAGTTTTAGGGAGTACAATGAGCAGTTCTTC
CASSFREYNEQFF
>NA|NA|TRBV29-1|TRBJ2-3
TGCAGCGTTGAAGATCTGTCGGCTGGTGGGGATACGCAGTATTTT
CSVEDLSAGGDTQYF
>TRBD1|NA|TRBV6-5|TRBJ2-2
TGTGCCAGCAGTTACTCACGAGGGGGCCGCACCGGGGAGCTGTTTTTT
CASSYSRGGRTGELFF
>NA|many|TRBV7-8|TRBJ2-1
TGTGCCAGCAGTTTTGACATACCGTCCTACAATGAGCAGTTCTTC
CASSFDIPSYNEQFF
>NA|NA|TRBV28|TRBJ2-5
TGTGCCAGCAGTTCCTCTAGCTCTTTAGAGACCCAGTACTTC
CASSSSSSLETQYF
>NA|NA|TRBV4-1|TRBJ2-5
TGCGCCAGCAGCCAAGGAGGGGCGGGAAGTGAGAAGGAGACCCAGTACTTC
CASSQGGAGSEKETQYF
>NA|NA|TRBV29-1|TRBJ1-2
TGCAGCGTTGAAGATGACAGCCTCGACTATGGCTACACCTTC
CSVEDDSLDYGYTF
>NA|NA|TRBV9|TRBJ1-2
TGTGCCAGCAGCGTAGGGGCAGGCCCTAACTATGGCTACACCTTC
CASSVGAGPNYGYTF
>NA|NA|TRBV6-6|TRBJ2-1
TGTGCCAGCAGTTACGGGTGGTACAATGAGCAGTTCTTC
CASSYGWYNEQFF
>NA|NA|TRBV4-1|TRBJ2-3
TGCGCCAGCACTCCCTCCGCGGGTAGCACAGATACGCAGTATTTT
CASTPSAGSTDTQYF
>NA|NA|TRBV9|TRBJ1-2
TGTGCCAGCAGCGTAGGAAACAGGCTACTTAACTATGGCTACACCTTC
CASSVGNRLLNYGYTF
>NA|NA|TRBV7-9|TRBJ1-1
TGTGCCAGCAGCTCGTTCGACCCCCAGGCAGGAGCTTTCTTT
CASSSFDPQAGAFF
>NA|NA|TRBV28|TRBJ1-4
TGTGCCAGCAGTTTTGGCCAGACTAATGAAAAACTGTTTTTT
CASSFGQTNEKLFF
>NA|NA|TRBV5-6|TRBJ1-4
TGTGCCAGCAGTCTCGGCAGTTCTAATGAAAAACTGTTTTTT
CASSLGSSNEKLFF
>NA|NA|TRBV5-8|TRBJ2-7
TGTGCCAGCAGTCTCGGGGTTGCCTACGAGCAGTACTTC
CASSLGVAYEQYF
>TRBD1|NA|TRBV6-5|TRBJ2-5
TGTGCCAGCAGTCCGGGACAGGGGGCTAAGGAGACCCAGTACTTC
CASSPGQGAKETQYF
>TRBD1|NA|TRBV5-1|TRBJ2-7
TGCGCCAGCAACCGTGGACCGGGACAGGGGGCTGTCGAGCAGTACTTC
CASNRGPGQGAVEQYF
>TRBD2|once|TRBV5-1|TRBJ2-7
TGCGCCAGCAGCGATATACTAGCGGGAATGAACGAGCAGTACTTC
CASSDILAGMNEQYF
>NA|NA|TRBV29-1|TRBJ1-1
TGCAGCGTTGAAGAGGGGATGAACACTGAAGCTTTCTTT
CSVEEGMNTEAFF
>NA|once|TRBV19|TRBJ2-7
TGTGCCACACGGACGCCTTCCTACGAGCAGTACTTC
CATRTPSYEQYF
>TRBD2|once|TRBV28|TRBJ2-7
TGTGCCAGCAGTTCCCCTAATACGGGAGGGTCCTACGAGCAGTACTTC
CASSSPNTGGSYEQYF
>NA|NA|TRBV30|TRBJ1-1
TGTGCCTGGAGTCTGGGGGCGCCGACTGAAGCTTTCTTT
CAWSLGAPTEAFF
>TRBD2|NA|TRBV29-1|TRBJ2-3
TGCAGCGCCCTCCGGACTAGCGGGAGATTGGATACGCAGTATTTT
CSALRTSGRLDTQYF
>TRBD2|NA|TRBV27|TRBJ2-7
TGTGCCAGCAGTCCGGACGCGGGAGGTGCCCTCTCCTACGAGCAGTACTTC
CASSPDAGGALSYEQYF
>TRBD1|NA|TRBV9|TRBJ1-1
TGTGCCAGCAGCGTAGTTAGGGGGCAAGGCACTGAAGCTTTCTTT
CASSVVRGQGTEAFF
>NA|NA|TRBV4-3|TRBJ2-7
TGCGCCAGCAGCCAAGGGGGAGTGGGCTACGAGCAGTACTTC
CASSQGGVGYEQYF
>TRBD2|NA|TRBV7-6|TRBJ2-3
TGTGCCAGCAGTTACCTGACTAGCGGGAGCGGGGATACGCAGTATTTT
CASSYLTSGSGDTQYF
>NA|NA|TRBV28|TRBJ2-7
TGTGCCAGCAGTTTCCTGACAGACACCTACGAGCAGTACTTC
CASSFLTDTYEQYF
>TRBD1|NA|TRBV14|TRBJ2-3
TGTGCCAGCAGCCAACTCAGGGGGAGAGTTACGCAGTATTTT
CASSQLRGRVTQYF
>TRBD1|NA|TRBV19|TRBJ2-5
TGTGCCAGTAGTATTGGAACGGACAGGGGGATAGGGACCCAGTACTTC
CASSIGTDRGIGTQYF
>TRBD1|NA|TRBV27|TRBJ2-5
TGTGCCAGCAGTTTCAAAGACAGGGAAGAGACCCAGTACTTC
CASSFKDREETQYF
>NA|NA|TRBV2|TRBJ2-7
TGTGCCAGTTCGGTCAGCACGGGCGAGCAGTACTTC
CASSVSTGEQYF
>NA|NA|TRBV19|TRBJ1-1
TGTGCCACTTACAGGGCCCCTGAAGCTTTCTTT
CATYRAPEAFF
>NA|NA|TRBV11-2|TRBJ1-1
TGTGCCAGCAGCTTAGCCTCCAGGGGGAACACTGAAGCTTTCTTT
CASSLASRGNTEAFF
>NA|NA|TRBV5-6|TRBJ2-7
TGTGCCAGCAGCTCAGGGAACACGCTCTACGAGCAGTACTTC
CASSSGNTLYEQYF
>NA|NA|TRBV18|TRBJ1-5
TGTGCCAGCTCACCAGGGTTGGGGAGCAATCAGCCCCAGCATTTT
CASSPGLGSNQPQHF
>TRBD2|NA|TRBV15|TRBJ2-1
TGTGCCACCAGCAGAGGGGGACTAGCGACCTCCTACAATGAGCAGTTCTTC
CATSRGGLATSYNEQFF
>NA|once|TRBV29-1|TRBJ2-5
TGCAGCGTTGATTGGGAGGTCCAAGAGACCCAGTACTTC
CSVDWEVQETQYF
>TRBD2|NA|TRBV15|TRBJ2-3
TGTGCCACCAGCAGAGACGGGACTAAAAGCACAGATACGCAGTATTTT
CATSRDGTKSTDTQYF
>NA|once|TRBV6-1|TRBJ2-2
TGTGCCAGCTGGAGCGGATTGACCACCGGGGAGCTGTTTTTT
CASWSGLTTGELFF
>NA|NA|TRBV6-5|TRBJ1-5
TGTGCCAGCAAAATGGGGGGGGGTCAGCCCCAGCATTTT
CASKMGGGQPQHF
>TRBD1|NA|TRBV6-5|TRBJ2-1
TGTGCCAGCAGTGGGACAGGCCTAAACAATGAGCAGTTCTTC
CASSGTGLNNEQFF
>TRBD1|NA|TRBV2|TRBJ2-5
TGTGCCAGCAGTTCTTCCGGGACAGGGTTGTACTTC
CASSSSGTGLYF
>TRBD2|NA|TRBV14|TRBJ2-7
TGTGCCAGCAGACCCACTAGCGGACGTAACGACGAGCAGTACTTC
CASRPTSGRNDEQYF
>TRBD1|NA|TRBV7-2|TRBJ2-7
TGTGCCAGCAGCTTAGGTCGACAGGGGGGGTACGAGCAGTACTTC
CASSLGRQGGYEQYF
>TRBD1|NA|TRBV29-1|TRBJ2-2
TGCAGCGTTGACAACAGGGGGTACTCCGGGGAGCTGTTTTTT
CSVDNRGYSGELFF
>TRBD1|once|TRBV29-1|TRBJ2-1
TGCAGCGTGTCGGGTCAGGGGGCGTTGAATGAGCAGTTCTTC
CSVSGQGALNEQFF
>TRBD1|NA|TRBV15|TRBJ2-3
TGTGCCACCAGCGGAAGACAGGGACCCACAGATACGCAGTATTTT
CATSGRQGPTDTQYF
>NA|NA|TRBV28|TRBJ2-7
TGTGCCAGCAGTTTACTTAAGGGGATTTCCTACGAGCAGTACTTC
CASSLLKGISYEQYF
>TRBD2|NA|TRBV5-5|TRBJ2-1
TGTGCCAGCAGCCATAATCCGGGACTAGCGGGATATGAGCAGTTCTTC
CASSHNPGLAGYEQFF
>NA|NA|TRBV4-1|TRBJ2-2
TGCGCCAGCACCTCAAACGGATCACCAAACACCGGGGAGCTGTTTTTT
CASTSNGSPNTGELFF
>TRBD1|once|TRBV5-5|TRBJ1-1
TGTGCCAGCAGCACGGGACAGGGGAACACTGAAGCTTTCTTT
CASSTGQGNTEAFF
>TRBD1|once|TRBV5-1|TRBJ2-7
TGCGCCAGCAGCCTCGGGACAGGGGGCGACGAGCAGTACTTC
CASSLGTGGDEQYF